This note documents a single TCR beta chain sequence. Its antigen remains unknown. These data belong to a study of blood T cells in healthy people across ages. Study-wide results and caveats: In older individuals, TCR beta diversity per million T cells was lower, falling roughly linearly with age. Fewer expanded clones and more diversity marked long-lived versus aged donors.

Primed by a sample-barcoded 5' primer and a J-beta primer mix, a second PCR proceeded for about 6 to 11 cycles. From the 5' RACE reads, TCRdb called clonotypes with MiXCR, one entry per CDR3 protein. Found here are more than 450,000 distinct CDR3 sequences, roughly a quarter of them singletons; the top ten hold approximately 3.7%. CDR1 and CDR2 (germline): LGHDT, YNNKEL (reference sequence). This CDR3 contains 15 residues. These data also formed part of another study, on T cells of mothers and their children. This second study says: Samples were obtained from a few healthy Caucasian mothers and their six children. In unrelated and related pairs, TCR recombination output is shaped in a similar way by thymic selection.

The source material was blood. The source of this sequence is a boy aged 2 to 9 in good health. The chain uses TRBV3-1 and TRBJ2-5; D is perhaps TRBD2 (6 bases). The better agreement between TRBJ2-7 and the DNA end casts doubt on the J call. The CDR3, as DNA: TGTGCCAGCAGCCAAGCGGGAGTGGGCTCCTACGAGCAGTACTTC. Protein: CASSQAGVGSYEQYF.